Detailed here is one TCR beta chain. Source study methods: Amplification of reference gene primers provided the estimated nucleated cell counts. Repertoires were generated with immunoSEQ multiplex PCR, while TCRdb's copy carries only in-frame clones and drops some. The DNA was the basis for D and trimming; V, J and clone size are from that table. This sample carries some 200,000 clones, 80% to 90% of them seen once, and the ten largest clones take 2% to 2.5%. This sample is drawn from a study of blood T cell repertoires in COVID-19. About the study: PBMCs, B-cell-depleted T cells, or T cells were the source of the cDNA or gDNA that made up the material.

The V end was cut by 4 bases, the J end by 0 bases, with 9 bases between. CDR3 length: 14 amino acids. CDR1 is MNHEY, CDR2 SVGEGT, per germline. The V gene is TRBV6-2 or TRBV6-3, the J gene TRBJ1-1; D is perhaps TRBD1 (5 bases). This sequence originates from a woman aged 50 to 65 with acute or convalescent COVID-19. Sequenced: peripheral blood. The CDR3 region has the DNA TGTGCCAGCAGTTCATGGGGCATGAACACTGAAGCTTTCTTT. This gives the protein CASSSWGMNTEAFF.